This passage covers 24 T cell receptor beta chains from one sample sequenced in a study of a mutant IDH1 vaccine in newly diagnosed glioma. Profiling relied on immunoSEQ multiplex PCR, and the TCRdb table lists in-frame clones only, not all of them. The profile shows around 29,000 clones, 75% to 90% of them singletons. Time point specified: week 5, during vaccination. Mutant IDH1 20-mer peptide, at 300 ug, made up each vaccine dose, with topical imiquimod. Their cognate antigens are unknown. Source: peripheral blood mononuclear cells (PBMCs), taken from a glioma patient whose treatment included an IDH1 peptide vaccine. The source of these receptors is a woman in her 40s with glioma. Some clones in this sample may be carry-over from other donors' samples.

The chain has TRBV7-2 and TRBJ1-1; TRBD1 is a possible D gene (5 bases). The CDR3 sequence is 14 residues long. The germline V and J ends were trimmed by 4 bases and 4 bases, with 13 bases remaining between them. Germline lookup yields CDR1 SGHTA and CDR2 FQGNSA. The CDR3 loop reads CASSSPGGGTEAFF. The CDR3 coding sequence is TGTGCCAGCAGCTCCCCCGGGGGGGGCACTGAAGCTTTCTTT.

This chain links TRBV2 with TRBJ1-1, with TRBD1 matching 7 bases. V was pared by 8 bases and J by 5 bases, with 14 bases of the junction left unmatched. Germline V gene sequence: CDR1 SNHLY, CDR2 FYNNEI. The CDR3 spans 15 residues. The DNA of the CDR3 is TGTGCCAGCGGGTCACAAGGGGGCCCCCATACTGAAGCTTTCTTT. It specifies CASGSQGGPHTEAFF.

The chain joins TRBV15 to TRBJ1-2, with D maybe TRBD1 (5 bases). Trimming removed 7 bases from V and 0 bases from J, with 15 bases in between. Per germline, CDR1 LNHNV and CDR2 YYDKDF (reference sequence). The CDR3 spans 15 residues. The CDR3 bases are TGTGCCACCAAAGGAAGTCGGGACCCTAACTATGGCTACACCTTC. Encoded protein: CATKGSRDPNYGYTF.

In DNA form, the CDR3 reads TGCGCCAGCAGGCCCCCAGGGACTGGAAACACCATATATTTT. This codes for CASRPPGTGNTIYF. This chain joins TRBV5-1 and TRBJ1-3; D perhaps matches TRBD1 (5 bases). Germline CDR1 reads SGHRS; CDR2 reads YFSETQ. The ends were cut back, 5 bases at V and 2 bases at J, with 11 bases in the middle. The length of the CDR3 is 14 residues.

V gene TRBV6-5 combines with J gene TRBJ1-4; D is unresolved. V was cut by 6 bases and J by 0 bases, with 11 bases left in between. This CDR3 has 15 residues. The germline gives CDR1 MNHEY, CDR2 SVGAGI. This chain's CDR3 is CASSQAGATNEKLFF. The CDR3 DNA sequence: TGTGCCAGCAGCCAGGCGGGCGCAACTAATGAAAAACTGTTTTTT.

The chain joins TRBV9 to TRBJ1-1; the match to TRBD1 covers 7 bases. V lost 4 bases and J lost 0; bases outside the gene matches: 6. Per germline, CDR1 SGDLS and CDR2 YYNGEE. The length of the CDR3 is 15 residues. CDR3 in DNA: TGTGCCAGCAGCCCAGGGGGGAAATTGAACACTGAAGCTTTCTTT. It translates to CASSPGGKLNTEAFF.

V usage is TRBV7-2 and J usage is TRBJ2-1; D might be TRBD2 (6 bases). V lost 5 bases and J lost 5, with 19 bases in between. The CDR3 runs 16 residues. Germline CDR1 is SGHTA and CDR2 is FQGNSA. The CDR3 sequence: CASSTATTRWNNEQFF. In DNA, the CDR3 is TGTGCCAGCAGCACCGCAACGACTAGGTGGAACAATGAGCAGTTCTTC.

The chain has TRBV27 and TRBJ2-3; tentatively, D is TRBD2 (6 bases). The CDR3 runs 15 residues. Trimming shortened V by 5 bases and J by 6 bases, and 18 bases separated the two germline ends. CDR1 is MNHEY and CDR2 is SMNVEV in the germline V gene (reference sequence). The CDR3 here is CASSQEPGGTDTQYF. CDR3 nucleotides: TGTGCCAGCAGTCAAGAACCCGGGGGTACGGATACGCAGTATTTT.

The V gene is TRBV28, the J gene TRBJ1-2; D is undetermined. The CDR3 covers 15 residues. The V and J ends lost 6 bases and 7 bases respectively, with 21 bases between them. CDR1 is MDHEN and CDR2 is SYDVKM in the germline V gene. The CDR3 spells CASRGGEVPRIGYTF. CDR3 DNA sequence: TGTGCCAGCAGAGGTGGTGAGGTGCCTCGGATTGGCTACACCTTC.

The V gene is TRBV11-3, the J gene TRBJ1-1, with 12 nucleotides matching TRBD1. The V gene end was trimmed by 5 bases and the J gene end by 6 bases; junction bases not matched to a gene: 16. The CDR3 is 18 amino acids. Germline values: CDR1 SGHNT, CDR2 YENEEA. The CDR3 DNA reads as TGTGCCAGCAGCCCAGGGTCCCAAAGGGACAGGGGGCTGCCTGAAGCTTTCTTT. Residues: CASSPGSQRDRGLPEAFF.

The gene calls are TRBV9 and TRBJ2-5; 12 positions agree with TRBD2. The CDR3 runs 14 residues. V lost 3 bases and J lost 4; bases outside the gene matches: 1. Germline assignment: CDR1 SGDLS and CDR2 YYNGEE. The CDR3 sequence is CASSGGLAGETQYF. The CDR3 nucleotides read TGTGCCAGCAGCGGGGGACTAGCGGGAGAGACCCAGTACTTC.

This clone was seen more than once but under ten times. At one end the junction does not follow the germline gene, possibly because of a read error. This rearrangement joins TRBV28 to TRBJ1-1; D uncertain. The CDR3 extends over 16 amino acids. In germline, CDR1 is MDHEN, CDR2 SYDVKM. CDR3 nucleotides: TGTGCCAGCAGACCGCGCGTATGGGGTATGAACTCTGAAGCTTTCTTT. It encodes CASRPRVWGMNSEAFF.

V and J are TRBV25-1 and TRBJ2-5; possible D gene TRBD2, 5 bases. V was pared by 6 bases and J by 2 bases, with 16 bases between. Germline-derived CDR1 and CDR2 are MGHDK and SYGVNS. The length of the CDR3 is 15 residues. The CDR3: CASSKAERTQETQYF. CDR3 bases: TGTGCCAGCAGCAAAGCGGAGCGGACGCAAGAGACCCAGTACTTC.

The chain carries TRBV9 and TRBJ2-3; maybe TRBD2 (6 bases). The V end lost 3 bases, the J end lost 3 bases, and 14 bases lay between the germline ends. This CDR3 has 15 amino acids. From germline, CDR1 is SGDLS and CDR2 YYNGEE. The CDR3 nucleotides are TGTGCCAGCAGCGCGGGACTGTGGGGTACAGATACGCAGTATTTT. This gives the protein CASSAGLWGTDTQYF.

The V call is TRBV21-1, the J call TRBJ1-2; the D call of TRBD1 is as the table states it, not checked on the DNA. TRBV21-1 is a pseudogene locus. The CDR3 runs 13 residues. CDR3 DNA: TGTGCCAGCAGCCATCAGGGGAGCTATGGCTACACCTTC. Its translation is CASSHQGSYGYTF.

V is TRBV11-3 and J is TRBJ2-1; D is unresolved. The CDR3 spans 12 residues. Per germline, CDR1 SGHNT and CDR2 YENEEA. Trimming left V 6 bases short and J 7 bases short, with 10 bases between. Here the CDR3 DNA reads TGTGCCAGCAGTCGTCGCGATAATGAGCAGTTCTTC. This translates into CASSRRDNEQFF.

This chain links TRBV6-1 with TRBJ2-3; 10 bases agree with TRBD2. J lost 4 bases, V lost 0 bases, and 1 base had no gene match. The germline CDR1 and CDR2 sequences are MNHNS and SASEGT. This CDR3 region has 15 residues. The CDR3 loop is CASSEASGGPDTQYF. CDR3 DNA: TGTGCCAGCAGTGAAGCTAGCGGGGGGCCAGATACGCAGTATTTT.

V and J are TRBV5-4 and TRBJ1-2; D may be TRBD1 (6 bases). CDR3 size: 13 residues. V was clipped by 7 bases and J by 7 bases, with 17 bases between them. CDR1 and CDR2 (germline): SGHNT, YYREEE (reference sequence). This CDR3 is CASWNQGRSGYTF. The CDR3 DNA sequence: TGTGCCAGCTGGAACCAGGGGAGGAGTGGCTACACCTTC.

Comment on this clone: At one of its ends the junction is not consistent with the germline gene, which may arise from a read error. CDR3: CASGHPGRSYNEQFF. The DNA for the CDR3 is TGCGCCAGCGGCCACCCGGGGCGGTCCTACAATGAGCAGTTCTTC. This chain joins TRBV4-1 and TRBJ2-1; D may correspond to TRBD1 or TRBD2 (5 bases each). The length of the CDR3 is 15 residues. Looked up from germline, CDR1 is MGHRA and CDR2 is YSYEKL.

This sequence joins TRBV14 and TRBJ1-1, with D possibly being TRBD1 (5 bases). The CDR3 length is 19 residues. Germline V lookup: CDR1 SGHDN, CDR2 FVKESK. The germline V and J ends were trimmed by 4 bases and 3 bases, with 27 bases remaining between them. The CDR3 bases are TGTGCCAGCAGCCGCAACCTGGTGGAGGGGATTTTTGTCGACACTGAAGCTTTCTTT. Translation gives CASSRNLVEGIFVDTEAFF.

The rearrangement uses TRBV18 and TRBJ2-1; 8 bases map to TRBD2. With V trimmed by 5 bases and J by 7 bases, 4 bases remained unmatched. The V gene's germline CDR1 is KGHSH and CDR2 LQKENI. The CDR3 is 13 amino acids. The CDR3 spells CASSGGLGNEQFF. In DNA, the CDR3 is TGTGCCAGCTCAGGGGGACTAGGGAATGAGCAGTTCTTC. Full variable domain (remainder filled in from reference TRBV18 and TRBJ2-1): NAGVMQNPRHLVRRRGQEARLRCSPMKGHSHVYWYRQLPEEGLKFMVYLQKENIIDESGMPKERFSAEFPKEGPSILRIQQVVRGDSAAYFCASSGGLGNEQFFGPGTRLTVL.

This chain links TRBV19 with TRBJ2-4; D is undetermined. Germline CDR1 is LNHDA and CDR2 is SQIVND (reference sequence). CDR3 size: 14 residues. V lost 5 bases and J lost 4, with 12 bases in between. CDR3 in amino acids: CASSPGSTKNIQYF. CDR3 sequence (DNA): TGTGCCAGTAGTCCGGGTAGCACAAAAAACATTCAGTACTTC.

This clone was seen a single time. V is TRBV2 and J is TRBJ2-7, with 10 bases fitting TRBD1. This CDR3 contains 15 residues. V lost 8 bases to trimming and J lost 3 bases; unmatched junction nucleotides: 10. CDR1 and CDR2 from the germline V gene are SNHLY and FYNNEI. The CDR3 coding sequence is TGTGCCAGCGATATTGACAGGGGGCCTTACTACGAGCAGTACTTC. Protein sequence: CASDIDRGPYYEQYF. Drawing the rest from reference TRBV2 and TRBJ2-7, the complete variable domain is EPEVTQTPSHQVTQMGQEVILRCVPISNHLYFYWYRQILGQKVEFLVSFYNNEISEKSEIFDDQFSVERPDGSNFTLKIRSTKLEDSAMYFCASDIDRGPYYEQYFGPGTRLTVT.

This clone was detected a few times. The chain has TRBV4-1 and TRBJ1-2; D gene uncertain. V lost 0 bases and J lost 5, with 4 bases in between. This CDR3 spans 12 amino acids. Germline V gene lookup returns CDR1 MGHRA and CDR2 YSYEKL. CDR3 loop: CASSQDRYGYTF. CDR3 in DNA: TGCGCCAGCAGCCAAGATCGGTATGGCTACACCTTC.